The 16 T cell receptor beta chains in this list originate from one sample, sequenced in a study of T cell responses to AZD1222 COVID-19 vaccine. The protocol was immunoSEQ multiplex PCR, while the TCRdb copy is restricted to in-frame clones and leaves out a portion. The sample yields about 88,000 clones, about 93% seen once. The specimen comprised peripheral blood, sampled on day 0 of MenACWY control vaccination. These receptors were taken from an adult in good health.

The chain combines TRBV6-6 with TRBJ2-1; 10 bases map to TRBD2. The CDR3 is 14 amino acids. CDR1 and CDR2 (germline): MNHNY, SVGAGI (reference sequence). Trimming removed 5 bases from V and 9 bases from J; junction bases left unmatched: 7. The CDR3 coding sequence is TGTGCCAGCAGTGCTAGCGGGAGTATGACTGAGCAGTTCTTC. This codes for CASSASGSMTEQFF.

The V gene is TRBV5-1, the J gene TRBJ2-1; TRBD2 matches at 10 bases. The V and J ends lost 0 bases and 7 bases, in that order; junction bases with no gene match: 7. Germline V gives CDR1 SGHRS, CDR2 YFSETQ. CDR3 length equals 16 residues. The CDR3 DNA reads TGCGCCAGCAGCTTGGGAGCGGGAGGGGATAGGAATGAGCAGTTCTTC. Translated: CASSLGAGGDRNEQFF.

The rearrangement uses TRBV5-4 and TRBJ2-1; the match to TRBD2 covers 9 bases. The germline V gene has CDR1 SGHNT and CDR2 YYREEE (reference sequence). The length of the CDR3 is 14 residues. The J segment lost 6 bases and the V segment lost 3 bases, leaving 4 bases of the junction unmatched. CDR3: CASSSGTSPNEQFF. As DNA, the CDR3 is TGTGCCAGCAGCTCCGGGACTAGCCCCAATGAGCAGTTCTTC.

The chain couples TRBV19 to TRBJ2-3; TRBD2 matches at 8 bases. V was clipped by 8 bases and J by 1 base; unmatched bases: 5. The CDR3 runs to 14 residues. Germline lookup yields CDR1 LNHDA and CDR2 SQIVND (reference sequence). The CDR3 region has the DNA TGTGCCAGTTCCTCGACTAGCGGCACAGATACGCAGTATTTT. As protein: CASSSTSGTDTQYF.

The chain combines TRBV24-1 with TRBJ2-3, with 7 bases aligning to TRBD1. The CDR3 has 18 amino acids. Germline V CDR1 and CDR2: KGHDR, SFDVKD. V was clipped by 0 bases and J by 1 base; unmatched bases: 9. CDR3 loop: CATSDLNRGPFRTDTQYF. DNA of the CDR3: TGTGCCACCAGTGATTTGAACAGGGGCCCTTTTCGCACAGATACGCAGTATTTT.

The V gene is TRBV5-1, the J gene TRBJ2-5; 7 positions agree with TRBD1. J was trimmed by 2 bases and V by 6 bases; bases with no gene match: 7. Looked up from germline, CDR1 is SGHRS and CDR2 is YFSETQ. The CDR3 contains 14 residues. The CDR3 DNA is TGCGCCAGCACCCTCGGGACAGCGCAAGAGACCCAGTACTTC. Its translation: CASTLGTAQETQYF.

The V call is TRBV29-1, the J call TRBJ2-3; a weak D match, TRBD2 (5 bases). V gave up 4 bases and J gave up 5 bases, with 10 bases separating them. This CDR3 comprises 12 residues. CDR1 is SQVTM and CDR2 is ANQGSEA in the germline V gene. CDR3 loop: CSVVRAGDTQYF. For the CDR3, the DNA is TGCAGCGTTGTAAGGGCGGGAGATACGCAGTATTTT.

This chain joins TRBV28 and TRBJ1-4; 7 nucleotides match TRBD1. This CDR3 comprises 15 residues. Trimming took 4 bases from V and 5 from J; bases not matched to a gene: 7. Germline lookup yields CDR1 MDHEN and CDR2 SYDVKM. Here the CDR3 DNA reads TGTGCCAGCAGTTCGAACACAGGGGCGAATGAAAAACTGTTTTTT. Translation gives CASSSNTGANEKLFF.

The CDR3 coding sequence is TGTGCCAGCTCACCACTGGATGGTGAGACCCAGTACTTC. The encoded protein is CASSPLDGETQYF. The J gene is TRBJ2-5, the V gene TRBV18; D not resolved. In germline, CDR1 is KGHSH, CDR2 LQKENI. V was trimmed by 1 base and J by 5 bases, leaving 8 bases between them. This CDR3 region has 13 residues.

This sequence joins TRBV28 and TRBJ1-1; D is perhaps TRBD1 (5 bases). The V end lost 1 base, the J end lost 0 bases, and 9 bases lay between the germline ends. The CDR3 is 15 amino acids. Germline V gene sequence: CDR1 MDHEN, CDR2 SYDVKM. The DNA for the CDR3 is TGTGCCAGCAGTTTATACGGGGGGATGAACACTGAAGCTTTCTTT. Translated: CASSLYGGMNTEAFF. Supplemented by reference TRBV28 and TRBJ1-1, the full variable domain reads DVKVTQSSRYLVKRTGEKVFLECVQDMDHENMFWYRQDPGLGLRLIYFSYDVKMKEKGDIPEGYSVSREKKERFSLILESASTNQTSMYLCASSLYGGMNTEAFFGQGTRLTVV.

The V and J genes are TRBV28 and TRBJ2-3, with D possibly called TRBD1 or TRBD2 (5 bases each). Germline V gene data show CDR1 as MDHEN and CDR2 as SYDVKM. This CDR3 region has 13 residues. The CDR3 nucleotides read TGTGGGACACGGGACCCTAGCACAGATACGCAGTATTTT. Translated, it gives CGTRDPSTDTQYF.

This clone was recorded once. The chain recombines TRBV19 with TRBJ1-1; D remains ambiguous. The length of the CDR3 is 13 residues. From germline, CDR1 is LNHDA and CDR2 SQIVND (reference sequence). With 0 bases removed from V and 4 bases from J, the gap between germline ends came to 6 bases. The CDR3 DNA follows: TGTGCCAGTAGTATAGAACGGGGCACTGAAGCTTTCTTT. Its protein is CASSIERGTEAFF.

The rearrangement links TRBV29-1 to TRBJ2-1; TRBD1 aligns across 9 bases. Germline V CDR1 and CDR2: SQVTM, ANQGSEA. V lost 7 bases, J lost 2 bases, and 6 bases stayed unmatched. The CDR3 runs to 14 residues. This chain's CDR3 is CSATGTGTYNEQFF. The CDR3 nucleotides are TGCAGCGCAACCGGGACAGGGACCTACAATGAGCAGTTCTTC.

The rearrangement uses TRBV29-1 and TRBJ1-2, with 11 bases that match TRBD1. Trimming cost V 2 bases and J 7 bases; bases outside gene matches: 6. CDR1 is SQVTM, CDR2 ANQGSEA, per germline. The CDR3 runs to 14 residues. In DNA form, the CDR3 reads TGCAGCGTTGAAATAGGACAGGGGGCAGGTGGCTACACCTTC. Protein sequence: CSVEIGQGAGGYTF.

The V gene is TRBV27, the J gene TRBJ2-3; D is possibly TRBD1 or TRBD2 (6 bases each). Germline CDR1 reads MNHEY; CDR2 reads SMNVEV (reference sequence). Trimming cost V 6 bases and J 8 bases, with 15 bases left between them. There are 13 residues in the CDR3. CDR3 nucleotides: TGTGCCAGCAGCTCATCCGGGGGCGGTACGCAGTATTTT. Translating gives CASSSSGGGTQYF.

The table lists this clone with a few counts. V and J are TRBV21-1 and TRBJ1-3. TRBV21-1 is reported as a pseudogene. The CDR3 has 12 amino acids. The CDR3 loop reads CASLMVGNTIYF. The CDR3 DNA is TGTGCCAGCTTAATGGTGGGAAACACCATATATTTT.